A single sample gave rise to the 15 T cell receptor beta chains below, sequenced in a study of regulatory T cells in long-lasting Graves disease. Researchers made TCR beta libraries by using iRepertoire HTBI primers and running Arm-PCR on CDR3 regions. In TCRdb, the multiplex PCR reads were re-called with MiXCR into one record per CDR3 protein. The top ten hold roughly a sixth of the sample, which has approximately 400,000 distinct CDR3 sequences, about 16% seen once. The time point here: newly diagnosed GD, antithyroid drugs for less than 3 months. PBMC RNA was the source of the TCR library. The same sample was also studied in work on T cells in Graves' hyperthyroidism and ophthalmopathy.

The sequences come from peripheral blood mononuclear cells (PBMCs), collected at new diagnosis, from a patient treated with antithyroid drugs. All receptors come from a woman aged 25 to 39 with Graves disease.

Many counts were recorded for this clonotype. In DNA, the CDR3 is TGTGCCAGCAGTTTAGTAGCCCGGCTAAACAATGAGCAGTTCTTC. Amino acids: CASSLVARLNNEQFF. The chain is built from TRBV28 and TRBJ2-1; D uncertain. This CDR3 contains 15 residues. V dropped 2 bases and J dropped 5 bases, with 13 bases sitting between them. CDR1 MDHEN and CDR2 SYDVKM come from the germline V gene.

The chain combines TRBV7-9 with TRBJ2-5, with 7 positions matching TRBD2. J was trimmed by 2 bases and V by 0 bases; bases with no gene match: 3. CDR3 length: 15 amino acids. From germline, CDR1 is SEHNR and CDR2 FQNEAQ (reference sequence). CDR3 sequence (DNA): TGTGCCAGCAGCTTAGCGCTCGGGGGGCAAGAGACCCAGTACTTC. Its protein product is CASSLALGGQETQYF.

A remark on this clonotype: One end of the junction varies from germline; a read error may be responsible. The chain joins TRBV6-9 to TRBJ2-5; D is tentatively TRBD1 or TRBD2 (5 bases each). From germline, CDR1 is MNHGY and CDR2 SVAAGI. CDR3 length: 11 residues. Written as DNA, the CDR3 is TGTGCCAGCAGTTACGGGACCTCCGTTTGGTTC. This gives the protein CASSYGTSVWF.

This clonotype was seen a single time. V gene TRBV6-2 or TRBV6-3 combines with J gene TRBJ1-5; 12 positions match TRBD1. The length of the CDR3 is 15 residues. V was clipped by 6 bases and J by 6 bases; unmatched bases: 6. The germline CDR1 and CDR2 sequences are MNHEY and SVGEGT. The CDR3 spells CASRGDRGLGQPQHF. CDR3 DNA: TGTGCCAGCAGGGGGGACAGGGGGCTGGGTCAGCCCCAGCATTTT.

This clonotype occurred many times. The V call is TRBV11-2, the J call TRBJ1-4; D gene ambiguous. Looked up from germline, CDR1 is SGHAT and CDR2 is FQNNGV. The CDR3 loop spans 14 amino acids. Trimming cost V 1 base and J 0 bases, with 3 bases left between them. CDR3 sequence: CASSLVATNEKLFF. The CDR3 region has the DNA TGTGCCAGCAGCTTAGTTGCAACTAATGAAAAACTGTTTTTT. Combining the CDR3 with reference TRBV11-2 and TRBJ1-4 gives the whole variable domain EAGVAQSPRYKIIEKRQSVAFWCNPISGHATLYWYQQILGQGPKLLIQFQNNGVVDDSQLPKDRFSAERLKGVDSTLKIQPAKLEDSAVYLCASSLVATNEKLFFGSGTQLSVL.

This clonotype has more than one count but fewer than ten. The CDR3 DNA follows: TGTGCCAGCAGCTTATCAAGGAGAGGCGAGCAGTACTTC. Protein: CASSLSRRGEQYF. The chain is built from TRBV7-9 and TRBJ2-7; unclear D gene. The ends were cut back, 2 bases at V and 6 bases at J, with 11 bases in the middle. Germline values: CDR1 SEHNR, CDR2 FQNEAQ (reference sequence). This CDR3 contains 13 residues.

The genes are TRBV18 and TRBJ2-3; 7 positions match TRBD2. The CDR3 has 18 amino acids. V gave up 2 bases and J gave up 2 bases; unmatched junction bases: 13. The germline V gene encodes CDR1 KGHSH and CDR2 LQKENI. CDR3 coding DNA: TGTGCCAGCTCACCATATCCGGGCAGCGGGAAACACACAGATACGCAGTATTTT. Encoded protein: CASSPYPGSGKHTDTQYF.

Notes on this clonotype: A clone one base away is much larger, so this may be a read error. The J gene is TRBJ2-3, the V gene TRBV7-6; D gene uncertain. The CDR3 length is 20 residues. From germline, CDR1 is SGHVS and CDR2 FNYEAQ. V lost 0 bases and J lost 0, with 22 bases in between. In DNA form, the CDR3 reads TGTGCCAGCAGCTTAGCACCTGGCCGTTCCATTTGTTCTAGCACAGATACGCAGTATTTT. Its protein product is CASSLAPGRSICSSTDTQYF.

This rearrangement joins TRBV9 to TRBJ1-6; D unresolved. The V gene's germline CDR1 is SGDLS and CDR2 YYNGEE. This CDR3 region has 15 residues. Between the trimmed V and J ends, which lost 3 bases and 5 bases, there was a span of 12 bases. Here the CDR3 DNA reads TGTGCCAGCAGCGCGTCCGGCGGGCATAATTCACCCCTCCACTTT. It is translated as CASSASGGHNSPLHF. The full variable domain, rest sourced from reference TRBV9 and TRBJ1-6, is DSGVTQTPKHLITATGQRVTLRCSPRSGDLSVYWYQQSLDQGLQFLIQYYNGEERAKGNILERFSAQQFPDLHSELNLSSLELGDSALYFCASSASGGHNSPLHFGNGTRLTVT.

This clonotype was seen repeatedly, ten times or more. One end of the junction fails to match germline, which may point to a read error. The chain is built from TRBV28 and TRBJ2-7; 9 bases line up with TRBD2. CDR1 MDHEN and CDR2 SYDVKM come from the germline V gene. The CDR3 has 15 amino acids. Written as DNA, the CDR3 is TGTGCCAGCAGTTTAGTTGGACTAGCGTCCTCCGAGCAGTACTTC. Translated: CASSLVGLASSEQYF.

This clonotype was seen many times. The chain has TRBV20-1 and TRBJ2-1; D remains ambiguous. This CDR3 has 13 residues. Germline CDR1 is DFQATT and CDR2 is SNEGSKA (reference sequence). The ends were cut back, 4 bases at V and 10 bases at J, with 17 bases in the middle. This chain's CDR3 is CSATPNRVREQFF. The CDR3 coding sequence is TGCAGTGCTACCCCCAACCGGGTCCGCGAGCAGTTCTTC.

This clonotype was observed at least ten times. The chain employs TRBV3-1 and TRBJ2-1; 10 nucleotides line up with TRBD2. The V and J ends lost 4 bases and 2 bases, in that order; junction bases with no gene match: 8. This CDR3 has 17 residues. CDR1 and CDR2 from the germline V gene are LGHDT and YNNKEL (reference sequence). CDR3 in amino acids: CASSPKEGLAAYNEQFF. The CDR3 DNA reads TGTGCCAGCAGCCCTAAAGAAGGACTAGCGGCCTACAATGAGCAGTTCTTC.

This clonotype appeared a few times. The rearrangement joins TRBV7-9 to TRBJ1-1; possible D gene TRBD1, 5 bases. Trimming took 4 bases from V and 2 from J, leaving 14 bases between them. The CDR3 runs 15 residues. The germline gives CDR1 SEHNR, CDR2 FQNEAQ (reference sequence). The CDR3 loop is CASSSPGTVNTEAFF. The CDR3 DNA reads as TGTGCCAGCAGCTCACCCGGGACGGTTAACACTGAAGCTTTCTTT.

This clonotype was found many times. The genes are TRBV24-1 and TRBJ1-4, with unresolved D. Germline CDR1 KGHDR, CDR2 SFDVKD. The CDR3 runs to 16 residues. With 6 bases removed from V and 7 bases from J, the gap between germline ends came to 20 bases. CDR3 DNA: TGTGCCACCAGTCTTAATGGGCCGCGAGGCGGTGAAAAACTGTTTTTT. This encodes CATSLNGPRGGEKLFF.

This clonotype showed up many times. The chain combines TRBV20-1 with TRBJ2-7, with D tentatively TRBD2 (6 bases). This CDR3 comprises 13 residues. Germline V CDR1 and CDR2: DFQATT, SNEGSKA (reference sequence). Trimming took 6 bases from V and 4 from J, leaving 16 bases between them. The CDR3 region is CSAPAGWGYEQYF. Written as DNA, the CDR3 is TGCAGTGCCCCAGCGGGTTGGGGTTACGAGCAGTACTTC.